This T cell receptor beta chain appears in the sequencing data of a study of T-cell reconstitution after alpha-beta-depleted transplantation in children. V lost 10 bases, J lost 0 bases, and 16 bases lay in between. This CDR3 has 15 amino acids. Germline lookup yields CDR1 LNHDA and CDR2 SQIVND (reference sequence). A library of TCRbeta sequences, prepared with unique molecular identifiers, was generated. A single record per CDR3 protein comes from TCRdb applying MiXCR to the PCR reads. The repertoire holds roughly 200,000 distinct CDR3 sequences, with about 14% as singletons. Material: PBMCs from the stem cell graft donor, obtained from the stem cell graft. This chain uses TRBV19 with TRBJ1-5; D not certain. The receptor's source is a human donor who donated a stem cell graft to a child with acute lymphoblastic leukemia. In DNA, the CDR3 is TGTGCCATCAAGCCGCGGAATCTTAGCAATCAGCCCCAGCATTTT. Translated: CAIKPRNLSNQPQHF. Based on the CDR3 plus reference TRBV19 and TRBJ1-5, the full variable domain is DGGITQSPKYLFRKEGQNVTLSCEQNLNHDAMYWYRQDPGQGLRLIYYSQIVNDFQKGDIAEGYSVSREKKESFPLTVTSAQKNPTAFYLCAIKPRNLSNQPQHFGDGTRLSIL.